This T cell receptor (beta chain) is from a study of T-cell memory formation after mild COVID-19. Study-wide findings and caveats: CD4+ contracting clones were found mainly in CM and EM, and CD8+ ones in EMRA.

This clonotype was observed at least ten times. Its antigen is currently unknown. This CDR3 is 16 amino acids long. The junction had 6 bases not matched to a gene; V was cut back by 4 bases and J by 2 bases. Germline V gene lookup returns CDR1 SGHRS and CDR2 YFSETQ. Libraries for TCRalpha and TCRbeta carried sample barcodes and unique molecular identifiers via 5'RACE. Via MiXCR, TCRdb re-called the 5' RACE reads, giving one row per CDR3 protein. The data hold under 350,000 distinct CDR3 sequences, with about 16% observed a single time. Sequencing was done on a sample of PBMCs or a T cell subset sorted from them (not recorded which). The origin of this receptor is a man aged 18-30 years who had mild COVID-19 (a few samples of this study predate the infection). Cell type and time point are not known. V and J are TRBV5-1 and TRBJ2-3; 11 nucleotides align to TRBD2. In DNA form, the CDR3 reads TGCGCCAGCAGCGACAATAGCGGGGGGGTCACAGATACGCAGTATTTT. Translating it yields CASSDNSGGVTDTQYF.